What follows are 26 T cell receptor beta chains derived from one specimen sequenced in a study of T cell responses to AZD1222 COVID-19 vaccine. Only in-frame clones appear in the TCRdb table, and some are missing; sequencing was by immunoSEQ multiplex PCR. The table records 73,000 or so clones, 75% to 85% of them present only once. The specimen comprised peripheral blood, sampled on day 0 of AZD1222 vaccination. The receptor set was obtained from an adult in good health.

This clone has more than one count but fewer than ten. This chain links TRBV11-2 with TRBJ2-2, with unresolved D. The germline V and J ends were trimmed by 0 bases and 6 bases, with 8 bases remaining between them. CDR1 SGHAT and CDR2 FQNNGV come from the germline V gene. The CDR3 contains 14 residues. The CDR3 spells CASSLDPGAGELFF. Written as DNA, the CDR3 is TGTGCCAGCAGCTTAGACCCCGGTGCCGGGGAGCTGTTTTTT.

V is TRBV7-9 and J is TRBJ2-7; tentatively, D is TRBD2 (5 bases). CDR3 length equals 13 residues. Germline V gene sequence: CDR1 SEHNR, CDR2 FQNEAQ (reference sequence). V lost 5 bases and J lost 2, with 10 bases in between. CDR3 nucleotides: TGTGCCAGCAGCCAAGACTACGCCTACGAGCAGTACTTC. This encodes CASSQDYAYEQYF.

This clone has just one count. The gene calls are TRBV5-1 and TRBJ2-7; 14 bases align to TRBD2. CDR1 is SGHRS and CDR2 is YFSETQ in the germline V gene. After removal of 1 base from V and 0 bases from J, the junction contained 3 bases not matched to a gene. This CDR3 comprises 17 residues. CDR3 nucleotides: TGCGCCAGCAGCTTGTCCGGGACTAGCGGGGGCTCCTACGAGCAGTACTTC. It codes for CASSLSGTSGGSYEQYF.

This chain connects TRBV7-2 to TRBJ2-7; D unresolved. V gave up 4 bases and J gave up 3 bases, with 10 bases separating them. The CDR3 covers 13 residues. Germline values: CDR1 SGHTA, CDR2 FQGNSA. The CDR3 loop reads CASSWGSNYEQYF. CDR3 nucleotide sequence: TGTGCCAGCAGCTGGGGATCGAACTACGAGCAGTACTTC.

The chain joins TRBV10-3 to TRBJ1-3; D unclear. CDR3 length: 14 amino acids. The germline gives CDR1 ENHRY, CDR2 SYGVKD. V lost 6 bases and J 0 bases, leaving 9 bases between the germline ends. This CDR3 is CAISGPDSGNTIYF. DNA for the CDR3: TGTGCCATCAGCGGCCCAGACTCTGGAAACACCATATATTTT.

This clone was seen more than once but under ten times. The chain's CDR3 is CSVAGQRMNTEAFF. In nucleotides, the CDR3 is TGCAGCGTGGCGGGACAGCGAATGAACACTGAAGCTTTCTTT. The genes are TRBV29-1 and TRBJ1-1; 7 positions match TRBD1. This CDR3 is built from 14 residues. The ends lost 6 bases at V and 0 bases at J; junction bases unmatched: 7. In germline, CDR1 is SQVTM, CDR2 ANQGSEA.

The genes are TRBV3-1 (or the pseudogene TRBV3-2) and TRBJ2-5; D possibly corresponds to TRBD2 (6 bases). The CDR3 sequence is 17 residues long. The V gene's germline CDR1 is LGHDT and CDR2 YNNKEL (reference sequence). V gave up 0 bases and J gave up 4 bases, with 18 bases separating them. In DNA form, the CDR3 reads TGTGCCAGCAGCCAAGACGATGGTCGCGGGGTAGGAGAGACCCAGTACTTC. This gives the protein CASSQDDGRGVGETQYF.

The genes are TRBV2 and TRBJ1-2; 8 bases line up with TRBD1. J gave up 2 bases and V 4 bases, and 9 bases lay outside the gene matches. CDR3 length equals 16 residues. Germline lookup yields CDR1 SNHLY and CDR2 FYNNEI. CDR3 in amino acids: CASSGTPGQANYGYTF. The CDR3 bases are TGTGCCAGCAGTGGTACACCGGGACAGGCAAACTATGGCTACACCTTC.

This clone occurred once. The chain employs TRBV6-5 and TRBJ1-1; D is undetermined. This CDR3 is 10 amino acids long. Looked up from germline, CDR1 is MNHEY and CDR2 is SVGAGI. V shed 8 bases and J shed 5 bases, with 6 bases lying between them. The chain's CDR3 is CASRGTEAFF. The CDR3 nucleotides read TGTGCCAGCCGAGGGACTGAAGCTTTCTTT.

The chain links TRBV4-3 to TRBJ2-3; D is perhaps TRBD1 (6 bases). The CDR3 consists of 14 residues. CDR1 and CDR2 (germline): LGHNA, YSLEER. With 0 bases removed from V and 6 bases from J, the gap between germline ends came to 10 bases. CDR3 sequence (DNA): TGCGCCAGCAGCCAAGAGGGGGCTACGGATACGCAGTATTTT. It is translated as CASSQEGATDTQYF.

There are a few counts of this clone. The chain joins TRBV7-6 to TRBJ2-2; 7 nucleotides match TRBD2. Germline values: CDR1 SGHVS, CDR2 FNYEAQ. This CDR3 is built from 15 residues. Trimming took 2 bases from V and 3 from J; bases not matched to a gene: 3. The CDR3: CASSLWLADTGELFF. CDR3 bases: TGTGCCAGCAGCTTATGGCTAGCGGACACCGGGGAGCTGTTTTTT.

This chain connects TRBV7-9 to TRBJ2-5, with a possible D match to TRBD1 (7 bases). The CDR3 is made up of 13 amino acids. CDR1 is SEHNR, CDR2 FQNEAQ, per germline (reference sequence). Trimming removed 8 bases from V and 3 bases from J, with 13 bases in between. This CDR3 is CASGRTGKETQYF. For the CDR3, the DNA is TGTGCCAGCGGGAGGACAGGAAAAGAGACCCAGTACTTC.

This clone was observed a handful of times. This chain connects TRBV7-2 to TRBJ1-3, with D possibly TRBD1 on 6 matching bases. Trimming removed 2 bases from V and 1 base from J, with 15 bases in between. Germline V lookup: CDR1 SGHTA, CDR2 FQGNSA. The CDR3 extends over 17 amino acids. The CDR3 sequence is CASSLKRQVGSGNTIYF. CDR3 DNA: TGTGCCAGCAGCTTAAAAAGACAGGTTGGATCTGGAAACACCATATATTTT.

The rearrangement uses TRBV7-6 and TRBJ1-3; unclear D gene. Trimming took 4 bases from V and 0 from J, leaving 10 bases between them. Germline V gene data show CDR1 as SGHVS and CDR2 as FNYEAQ. The CDR3 runs to 15 residues. In DNA, the CDR3 is TGTGCCAGCAGCTCGGGATCGAGCTCTGGAAACACCATATATTTT. This gives the protein CASSSGSSSGNTIYF.

CDR3 DNA: TGTGCCAGCAGTGCGGCCAGGGGGGCCGTTTTAGCCCTCCACTTT. Amino acids: CASSAARGAVLALHF. J is TRBJ1-6 and V is TRBV6-2 or TRBV6-3; 7 bases line up with TRBD1. In germline, CDR1 is MNHEY, CDR2 SVGEGT. With 5 bases clipped from V and 14 bases from J, the junction kept 15 bases outside the gene matches. This CDR3 region has 15 residues.

This clone has a single count. The chain employs TRBV2 and TRBJ1-4; D is ambiguous. V dropped 6 bases and J dropped 0 bases, with 8 bases sitting between them. This CDR3 has 14 residues. Germline V CDR1 and CDR2: SNHLY, FYNNEI. CDR3 loop: CASRRETTNEKLFF. CDR3 in DNA: TGTGCCAGCAGGAGAGAGACAACTAATGAAAAACTGTTTTTT.

CDR3 coding DNA: TGTGCCAGCAGCCAACGGGGACAGTCCACCGGGGAGCTGTTTTTT. This encodes CASSQRGQSTGELFF. This chain connects TRBV3-1 (or the pseudogene TRBV3-2) to TRBJ2-2; 7 positions agree with TRBD1. CDR1 and CDR2 from the germline V gene are LGHDT and YNNKEL (reference sequence). The CDR3 has 15 amino acids. V lost 2 bases, J lost 4 bases, and 4 bases stayed unmatched.

With respect to this clone: The junction departs from germline at one end; a sequencing error may be responsible. The chain couples TRBV7-7 to TRBJ1-1; perhaps TRBD1 as D (6 bases). The germline CDR1 and CDR2 sequences are SSHAT and FNYEAQ (reference sequence). The CDR3 totals 13 residues. CDR3 coding DNA: TGTGCTAGCAGCCCTACAGGGAGTGCTGAAGCTTTCTTT. Amino acid sequence: CASSPTGSAEAFF.

The rearrangement joins TRBV7-2 to TRBJ1-2, with D possibly being TRBD1 (6 bases). This CDR3 has 15 residues. Germline CDR1 SGHTA, CDR2 FQGNSA. The V end was cut by 0 bases, the J end by 8 bases, with 16 bases between. CDR3 DNA: TGTGCCAGCAGCTTAGCTGGGTCAGGGGCAGTCGGCTACACCTTC. This gives the protein CASSLAGSGAVGYTF.

The chain links TRBV2 to TRBJ1-2; D is unresolved. The length of the CDR3 is 14 residues. Trimming removed 5 bases from V and 0 bases from J, with 10 bases in between. Germline values: CDR1 SNHLY, CDR2 FYNNEI. In DNA form, the CDR3 reads TGTGCCAGCAGTCCCCTCTCGGCTAACTATGGCTACACCTTC. Translated, it gives CASSPLSANYGYTF.

The rearrangement uses TRBV4-1 and TRBJ2-7; TRBD1 matches 9 bases. V dropped 2 bases and J dropped 3; count of bases not matched to a gene: 5. CDR3 length: 15 residues. Germline lookup yields CDR1 MGHRA and CDR2 YSYEKL. The CDR3 sequence is CASSQLQGAVYEQYF. In DNA form, the CDR3 reads TGCGCCAGCAGCCAATTACAGGGGGCAGTCTACGAGCAGTACTTC.

The rearrangement uses TRBV6-5 and TRBJ1-2; no clear D gene. The CDR3 covers 13 residues. The V and J ends lost 5 bases and 6 bases respectively, with 13 bases between them. Germline CDR1 and CDR2: MNHEY and SVGAGI. The CDR3 here is CASSPGLGNGYTF. The CDR3 DNA reads TGTGCCAGCAGTCCTGGGCTGGGAAATGGCTACACCTTC.

In nucleotides, the CDR3 is TGTGCCAGCAGACAGGGGGCGGATTCACCCCTCCACTTT. The encoded protein is CASRQGADSPLHF. The rearrangement uses TRBV6-5 and TRBJ1-6, with 9 bases that match TRBD1. J lost 8 bases, V lost 6 bases, and 2 bases had no gene match. The CDR3 loop spans 13 amino acids. Per germline, CDR1 MNHEY and CDR2 SVGAGI.

This clone was observed once. The chain joins TRBV7-2 to TRBJ1-6; TRBD1 aligns across 7 bases. The CDR3 contains 14 residues. Germline loops: CDR1 SGHTA, CDR2 FQGNSA. The J segment lost 7 bases and the V segment lost 5 bases, leaving 5 bases of the junction unmatched. CDR3 in amino acids: CASSLQQGNSPLHF. CDR3 in DNA: TGTGCCAGCAGCCTGCAACAGGGGAATTCACCCCTCCACTTT.

This chain links TRBV12-3 or TRBV12-4 with TRBJ2-7; no clear D. This CDR3 contains 10 residues. Trimming left V 8 bases short and J 8 bases short, with 10 bases between. The CDR3 sequence is CASGFKKQYF. The CDR3 DNA follows: TGTGCCAGCGGCTTCAAAAAGCAGTACTTC.

The chain recombines TRBV12-3 or TRBV12-4 with TRBJ1-1; the D gene is possibly TRBD1 (6 bases). V lost 2 bases and J lost 4, with 8 bases in between. This CDR3 is 13 amino acids long. In nucleotides, the CDR3 is TGTGCCAGCAGTTTAACAGGGAGCACTGAAGCTTTCTTT. Translated: CASSLTGSTEAFF.